This T cell receptor (beta chain) was sequenced in a study of blood T cell repertoires in COVID-19. As for the study in general: There were acute and convalescent COVID-19 samples, and they came from the United States, Italy and Spain. PBMCs, B-cell-depleted T cells, or T cells provided the cDNA or gDNA that made up the material.

In the original analysis: Cell counts per sample came from amplifying reference gene primers. Sequencing used immunoSEQ multiplex PCR; TCRdb keeps in-frame clones, though not all of them. The V and J calls and clone size come from that table; D and trimming were worked out from the DNA. The sample carries about 60,000 clones, roughly 84% recorded once. This clone occurred a few times. Seattle's enrolled individuals joined amid active infection and were then monitored longitudinally. The trim removed 3 bases at V and 9 bases at J, leaving 7 bases unmatched. Germline-derived CDR1 and CDR2 are PRHDT and FYEKMQ (reference sequence). The CDR3 consists of 14 residues.

Material for sequencing was peripheral blood. The chain joins TRBV13 to TRBJ2-1; 8 bases are a match to TRBD2. The sequence came from a man between 60 and 75 years old with COVID-19, enrolled during active disease. The CDR3 bases are TGTGCCAGCAGCTTTTCGGGACTAGGGGCTGAGCAGTTCTTC. Translating it yields CASSFSGLGAEQFF.